Listed below are T cell receptor beta chains from one sample, sequenced in a study of blood T cell repertoires in COVID-19. Only in-frame clones appear in the TCRdb table, and some are missing; sequencing was by immunoSEQ multiplex PCR. Of 110,000 to 150,000 clones listed, around nine tenths are singletons. Source material: peripheral blood. These TCRs come from a man in his sixties with active or convalescent COVID-19. Both conserved end residues are part of each CDR3. The D gene is left open where the match is weak. Part of the rows lack a size; the others show once, few, many or a class for expanded clones.

clone_size | cdr3_length | d_call | j_call | v_call | cdr3_aa | cdr3_nt
. | 16 | TRBD1 | TRBJ1-4 | TRBV2 | CASSDSSTGAHEKLFF | TGTGCCAGCAGTGATTCCTCGACAGGGGCCCATGAAAAACTGTTTTTT
. | 19 | TRBD1 | TRBJ1-4 | TRBV4-3 | CASSQESGIYRGEREKLFF | TGCGCCAGCAGCCAAGAAAGCGGAATATACAGGGGAGAGAGGGAAAAACTGTTTTTT
. | 13 | . | TRBJ2-3 | TRBV5-1 | CASGGGAADTQYF | TGCGCCAGCGGAGGGGGGGCTGCAGATACGCAGTATTTT
. | 13 | . | TRBJ1-2 | TRBV7-9 | CASSFSGVYGYTF | TGTGCCAGCAGCTTCTCGGGGGTATATGGCTACACCTTC
. | 14 | . | TRBJ2-2 | TRBV5-1 | CASSPEGLTGELFF | TGCGCCAGCAGCCCGGAGGGCCTCACCGGGGAGCTGTTTTTT
. | 16 | TRBD2 | TRBJ2-1 | TRBV9 | CASSPRTSRFVSEQFF | TGTGCCAGCAGCCCCCGGACTAGTAGGTTTGTCTCTGAGCAGTTCTTC
. | 17 | TRBD2 | TRBJ2-2 | TRBV5-1 | CASTKLAGGPRTGELFF | TGCGCCAGCACTAAGCTAGCGGGGGGCCCGAGGACCGGGGAGCTGTTTTTT
few | 16 | TRBD2 | TRBJ2-1 | TRBV7-7 | CASSLTASGGYNEQFF | TGTGCCAGCAGCTTAACGGCTAGCGGAGGATACAATGAGCAGTTCTTC
. | 15 | . | TRBJ2-7 | TRBV6-4 | CASSDSMDSSYEQYF | TGTGCCAGCAGTGACTCGATGGACTCCTCCTACGAGCAGTACTTC
. | 13 | . | TRBJ2-2 | TRBV6-5 | CASRSGYTGELFF | TGTGCCAGCAGGAGCGGATACACCGGGGAGCTGTTTTTT
. | 14 | . | TRBJ1-5 | TRBV15 | CATSRDLTWGAQHF | TGTGCCACCAGCAGAGATCTGACGTGGGGAGCCCAGCATTTT
few | 14 | . | TRBJ1-4 | TRBV19 | CASSPLATNEKLFF | TGTGCCAGTAGCCCCCTTGCAACTAATGAAAAACTGTTTTTT
. | 15 | TRBD2 | TRBJ2-2 | TRBV27 | CASSSPEAGGGELFF | TGTGCCAGCAGTTCCCCCGAGGCGGGGGGCGGGGAGCTGTTTTTT
. | 16 | . | TRBJ2-3 | TRBV7-2 | CASSLNGGGTGDTQYF | TGTGCCAGCAGCTTAAATGGTGGCGGCACGGGGGATACGCAGTATTTT
. | 19 | TRBD1 | TRBJ2-5 | TRBV23-1 | CASSHPYFGGQGPLETQYF | TGCGCCAGCAGTCATCCATACTTTGGGGGACAGGGGCCATTGGAGACCCAGTACTTC
. | 15 | TRBD1 | TRBJ2-7 | TRBV5-1 | CASSTRDRGKYEQYF | TGCGCCAGCAGCACCCGGGACAGGGGAAAATACGAGCAGTACTTC
. | 15 | TRBD1 | TRBJ1-2 | TRBV7-8 | CASSLDRGPNYGYTF | TGTGCCAGCAGCTTGGACAGGGGACCCAACTATGGCTACACCTTC
once | 11 | TRBD1 | TRBJ1-2 | TRBV29-1 | CSAYRGEGYTF | TGCAGCGCATACAGGGGGGAAGGCTACACCTTC
few | 16 | TRBD2 | TRBJ2-7 | TRBV7-2 | CASTEFGLAGGGEQYF | TGTGCCAGCACCGAATTCGGGTTAGCGGGAGGTGGGGAGCAGTACTTC
. | 14 | TRBD1 | TRBJ1-2 | TRBV14 | CASSQATGDYGYTF | TGTGCCAGCAGCCAAGCGACAGGGGATTATGGCTACACCTTC
. | 14 | . | TRBJ2-6 | TRBV7-9 | CASRRDSGANVLTF | TGTGCCAGCAGGCGGGACTCTGGGGCCAACGTCCTGACTTTC
. | 14 | . | TRBJ1-5 | TRBV4-2 | CASSPGRGYQPQHF | TGTGCCAGCAGCCCGGGGAGGGGATATCAGCCCCAGCATTTT
. | 15 | . | TRBJ1-4 | TRBV4-2 | CASSLVRGAGEKLFF | TGTGCCAGCAGCCTGGTTCGGGGGGCTGGGGAAAAACTGTTTTTT
. | 14 | . | TRBJ1-5 | TRBV2 | CASSDWGVGQPQHF | TGTGCCAGCAGTGACTGGGGGGTCGGTCAGCCCCAGCATTTT
once | 13 | . | TRBJ1-2 | TRBV28 | CASSFTGFYGYTF | TGTGCCAGCAGTTTTACAGGGTTCTATGGCTACACCTTC
. | 12 | TRBD1 | TRBJ1-3 | TRBV19 | CASMTGGHTIYF | TGTGCCAGTATGACAGGGGGCCACACCATATATTTT
once | 14 | . | TRBJ2-1 | TRBV4-1 | CASSRRELDGEQFF | TGCGCCAGCAGCCGCAGGGAATTGGACGGTGAGCAGTTCTTC
. | 16 | TRBD2 | TRBJ2-7 | TRBV7-9 | CASSLGLAGPAYEQYF | TGTGCCAGCAGCTTAGGACTAGCGGGACCTGCCTACGAGCAGTACTTC
. | 15 | TRBD2 | TRBJ2-1 | TRBV28 | CASSPGTSGRNEQFF | TGTGCCAGCAGCCCCGGGACTAGCGGGAGGAATGAGCAGTTCTTC
once | 14 | . | TRBJ1-1 | TRBV19 | CASRTRGSDTEAFF | TGTGCCAGTAGGACACGCGGGTCGGACACTGAAGCTTTCTTT
. | 13 | TRBD2 | TRBJ2-5 | TRBV10-3 | CAISGLAQETQYF | TGTGCCATCAGCGGACTAGCCCAAGAGACCCAGTACTTC
. | 14 | TRBD1 | TRBJ1-3 | TRBV3-1/TRBV3-2 | CASSQEGQGNTIYF | TGTGCCAGCAGCCAAGAGGGACAGGGGAACACCATATATTTT
. | 14 | . | TRBJ1-2 | TRBV4-3 | CASSQSVRQNGYTF | TGCGCCAGCAGCCAGTCGGTGAGGCAGAATGGCTACACCTTC
. | 13 | . | TRBJ1-3 | TRBV6-5 | CGSGSGRGNTIYF | TGTGGTAGTGGGTCAGGAAGGGGAAACACCATATATTTT
. | 11 | . | TRBJ2-7 | TRBV19 | CAGPRGREQYF | TGTGCCGGGCCGAGAGGGCGGGAGCAGTACTTC
. | 15 | TRBD2 | TRBJ2-3 | TRBV30 | CAWILAGGGTDTQYF | TGTGCCTGGATCTTAGCGGGAGGGGGAACAGATACGCAGTATTTT
. | 15 | TRBD1 | TRBJ1-5 | TRBV2 | CASTGQGVVNQPQHF | TGTGCCAGCACTGGCCAGGGGGTCGTCAATCAGCCCCAGCATTTT
. | 19 | . | TRBJ2-4 | TRBV28 | CASIQREPLRDKVKNIQYF | TGTGCCAGCATCCAAAGGGAGCCTCTCCGGGATAAAGTCAAAAACATTCAGTACTTC
. | 14 | TRBD1 | TRBJ1-1 | TRBV5-1 | CASSPDRGDTEAFF | TGCGCCAGCAGTCCGGACAGGGGAGATACTGAAGCTTTCTTT
. | 12 | . | TRBJ1-4 | TRBV7-8 | CASSLGQEKLFF | TGTGCCAGCAGCTTAGGTCAGGAAAAACTGTTTTTT
. | 18 | . | TRBJ1-6 | TRBV7-2 | CASSNRDILHSYNSPLHF | TGTGCCAGCAGCAACCGGGACATCCTTCACTCCTATAATTCACCCCTCCACTTT
. | 14 | . | TRBJ1-5 | TRBV30 | CAWSHGGPGRGQHF | TGTGCCTGGAGTCACGGCGGTCCAGGTCGGGGCCAGCATTTT
. | 16 | TRBD2 | TRBJ2-7 | TRBV19 | CASSRGGLAVPYEQYF | TGTGCCAGTAGCCGGGGCGGACTAGCGGTTCCCTACGAGCAGTACTTC
. | 15 | TRBD2 | TRBJ2-1 | TRBV28 | CASSMGGRAKNEQFF | TGTGCCAGCAGTATGGGCGGGAGGGCAAAAAATGAGCAGTTCTTC
. | 14 | . | TRBJ1-1 | TRBV19 | CASSTSGGAAEAFF | TGTGCCAGTAGTACCTCGGGGGGGGCCGCTGAAGCTTTCTTT
. | 13 | . | TRBJ2-4 | TRBV7-2 | CASSINREGIQYF | TGTGCCAGCAGCATAAACAGGGAGGGCATTCAGTACTTC
once | 18 | TRBD2 | TRBJ2-1 | TRBV18 | CASSLGLAGEGSYNEQFF | TGTGCCAGCTCACTCGGACTAGCGGGAGAGGGGTCCTACAATGAGCAGTTCTTC
. | 12 | . | TRBJ1-5 | TRBV27 | CASNGSNQPQHF | TGTGCCAGCAACGGTAGCAATCAGCCCCAGCATTTT
. | 14 | . | TRBJ1-2 | TRBV2 | CASSSHQRNYGYTF | TGTGCCAGCAGTTCTCACCAACGGAACTATGGCTACACCTTC
. | 15 | . | TRBJ2-7 | TRBV5-4 | CASSLTGSGSYEQYF | TGTGCCAGCAGCTTGACAGGGTCAGGCTCCTACGAGCAGTACTTC
. | 12 | TRBD1 | TRBJ1-1 | TRBV11-2 | CASSALQGEAFF | TGTGCCAGCAGCGCATTACAGGGGGAAGCTTTCTTT
. | 17 | TRBD1 | TRBJ2-3 | TRBV24-1 | CATSPATGTGYSDTQYF | TGTGCCACCAGTCCTGCTACCGGGACAGGGTACTCCGATACGCAGTATTTT
once | 15 | TRBD1 | TRBJ1-4 | TRBV28 | CASSSLGQGSEKLFF | TGTGCCAGCAGTTCCCTCGGACAGGGCTCTGAAAAACTGTTTTTT
. | 16 | TRBD1 | TRBJ1-4 | TRBV27 | CASRPPGTVTNEKLFF | TGTGCCAGCAGACCTCCCGGGACAGTTACTAATGAAAAACTGTTTTTT